The 7 T cell receptor beta chains below all came from one sample that was sequenced in a study of blood T cells in healthy people across ages. Then a second PCR, running roughly 7 to 11 cycles, was carried out with a sample-barcoded 5' primer and a J-beta primer mix. TCRdb itself ran the 5' RACE reads through MiXCR, one entry per CDR3 protein. The repertoire includes 1.5 million to 2 million distinct CDR3 sequences, approximately 28% of them detected once, and about 8% sits in the top ten. What was sequenced was blood. These receptors were obtained from a woman in her 30s in good health.

The chain combines TRBV12-3 or TRBV12-4 with TRBJ1-2, with 10 bases aligning to TRBD1. Trimming removed 3 bases from V and 2 bases from J; junction bases left unmatched: 3. This CDR3 has 15 residues. Here the CDR3 reads CASSLTGGPNYGYTF. The CDR3 DNA reads as TGTGCCAGCAGTTTGACAGGGGGCCCGAACTATGGCTACACCTTC.

Of note for this clonotype: One end of the junction varies from germline; a read error may be responsible. The rearrangement uses TRBV12-3 or TRBV12-4 and TRBJ1-5; weak D call: TRBD1 (5 bases). The CDR3 runs to 13 residues. The CDR3: CANSFGDVQPQHF. The CDR3 nucleotides read TGTGCCAACAGTTTTGGGGACGTCCAGCCCCAGCATTTT.

This clonotype was observed many times. This rearrangement joins TRBV12-3 or TRBV12-4 to TRBJ2-7; D might be TRBD1 (5 bases). V was trimmed by 4 bases and J by 5 bases, leaving 18 bases between them. This CDR3 is built from 15 residues. The CDR3 loop reads CASSSPPGLAHEQYF. The CDR3 DNA follows: TGTGCCAGCAGTTCCCCACCAGGGTTAGCCCACGAGCAGTACTTC.

This clonotype has more than one count but fewer than ten. This CDR3 is CASSTDRAQPQHF. In DNA form, the CDR3 reads TGTGCCAGCTCTACGGACAGGGCTCAGCCCCAGCATTTT. This chain joins TRBV18 and TRBJ1-5, with 8 bases fitting TRBD1. This CDR3 has 13 amino acids. The V segment lost 6 bases and the J segment 6 bases; nucleotides outside the gene matches: 4. Germline V CDR1 and CDR2: KGHSH, LQKENI.

This clonotype was detected a few times. This chain links TRBV9 with TRBJ2-1; TRBD2 matches at 8 bases. CDR1 and CDR2 from the germline V gene are SGDLS and YYNGEE. The CDR3 loop spans 16 amino acids. With 0 bases clipped from V and 8 bases from J, the junction kept 10 bases outside the gene matches. The CDR3 loop is CASSVEAGGAPYEQFF. The CDR3 DNA follows: TGTGCCAGCAGCGTAGAAGCCGGGGGGGCCCCTTATGAGCAGTTCTTC.

This clonotype was counted a few times. V usage is TRBV24-1 and J usage is TRBJ2-1, with TRBD2 identical over 12 bases. This CDR3 spans 15 amino acids. J lost 5 bases, V lost 8 bases, and 6 bases had no gene match. Per the germline V gene, CDR1 is KGHDR and CDR2 is SFDVKD. CDR3 nucleotide sequence: TGTGCCACCACCACCGGACTAGCGGGGAACAATGAGCAGTTCTTC. Its protein is CATTTGLAGNNEQFF.

This sequence joins TRBV25-1 and TRBJ2-3; D is possibly TRBD1 (5 bases). The CDR3 has 13 residues. V lost 8 bases, J lost 2 bases, and 11 bases lay in between. Germline V lookup: CDR1 MGHDK, CDR2 SYGVNS. CDR3 nucleotides: TGTGCCAGCGCAGGGTTTCCCACAGATACGCAGTATTTT. Encoded protein: CASAGFPTDTQYF.